The entry that follows covers one TCR beta chain sequence. V shed 5 bases and J 10 bases; nucleotides not matched to a gene: 14. The germline CDR1 and CDR2 sequences are SGHRS and YFSETQ. The CDR3 consists of 16 residues. The source of the sample is a study of OX40 agonist ivuxolimab in advanced cancers. Study as a whole: Patients enrolled in dose escalation were diagnosed with hepatocellular carcinoma, melanoma, renal cell or head and neck cancer. With a range of 23 to 79, age averaged roughly 61 years, and 70% to 85% were male.

Anyone with autoimmune disease history or systemic immunosuppression was excluded. Sequencing was performed with immunoSEQ multiplex PCR; in TCRdb, only in-frame clones are kept and a portion is missing. The sample holds 60,000 or so clones, roughly 82% seen once. The clonotype comes from an adult with an advanced solid tumor such as melanoma, head and neck, liver or kidney cancer. Sequenced material: CD4+ or CD8+ T cells sorted from blood, taken in a trial of the OX40 agonist ivuxolimab. The chain employs TRBV5-1 and TRBJ1-6, with 8 bases aligning to TRBD1. CDR3 in amino acids: CASSLTPGQGGSPLHF. CDR3 DNA sequence: TGCGCCAGCAGTCTCACCCCTGGACAGGGTGGATCACCCCTCCACTTT.